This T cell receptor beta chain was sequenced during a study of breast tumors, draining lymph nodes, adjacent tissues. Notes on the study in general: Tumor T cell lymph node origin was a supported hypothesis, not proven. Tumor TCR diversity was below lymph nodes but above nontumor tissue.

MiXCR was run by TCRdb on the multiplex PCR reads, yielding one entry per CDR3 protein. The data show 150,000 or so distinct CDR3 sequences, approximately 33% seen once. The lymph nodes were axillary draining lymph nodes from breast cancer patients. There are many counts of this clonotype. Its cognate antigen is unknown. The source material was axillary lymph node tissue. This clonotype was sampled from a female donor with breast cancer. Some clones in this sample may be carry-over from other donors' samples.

This CDR3 is CASSLDRDTGELFF. The DNA for the CDR3 is TGTGCCAGCAGCCTGGACAGAGACACCGGGGAGCTGTTTTTT. The chain carries TRBV7-9 and TRBJ2-2, with D perhaps TRBD1 (6 bases). The CDR3 runs to 14 residues. Germline loops: CDR1 SEHNR, CDR2 FQNEAQ (reference sequence). V was clipped by 5 bases and J by 3 bases, with 10 bases between them.